The 6 T cell receptor beta chains given below trace back to one sample, sequenced in a study of cytomegalovirus exposure and HLA in healthy donors. Primers for the PCR totalled 60 Vbeta and 13 Jbeta. Clones were read by immunoSEQ multiplex PCR, and TCRdb kept only the in-frame ones, dropping some. The repertoire holds around 130,000 clones, around two thirds seen once, with approximately 2.9% in the top ten. The sample was PBMCs. All receptors come from a human donor in good health.

Worth noting for this clone: The same CDR3 also results from other DNA sequences found in this sample. The chain combines TRBV7-3 with TRBJ2-1; TRBD2 matches at 7 bases. Trimming took 0 bases from V and 7 from J; bases not matched to a gene: 6. The CDR3 is 15 amino acids. Germline CDR1 and CDR2: SGHTA and FQGTGA. CDR3 loop: CASSLTPTGGNEQFF. CDR3 nucleotide sequence: TGTGCCAGCAGCTTAACGCCGACCGGGGGGAATGAGCAGTTCTTC.

This clone was detected only once. The chain couples TRBV2 to TRBJ2-7, with a weak D call TRBD2 (5 bases). CDR1 is SNHLY and CDR2 is FYNNEI in the germline V gene. The ends were cut back, 9 bases at V and 6 bases at J, with 12 bases in the middle. The CDR3 covers 11 residues. The CDR3: CARGSVGEQYF. DNA of the CDR3: TGTGCCAGGGGTAGCGTCGGCGAGCAGTACTTC. Full variable domain (rest looked up from reference TRBV2 and TRBJ2-7): EPEVTQTPSHQVTQMGQEVILRCVPISNHLYFYWYRQILGQKVEFLVSFYNNEISEKSEIFDDQFSVERPDGSNFTLKIRSTKLEDSAMYFCARGSVGEQYFGPGTRLTVT.

This sequence joins TRBV29-1 and TRBJ2-3; a possible D gene is TRBD2 (5 bases). Germline lookup yields CDR1 SQVTM and CDR2 ANQGSEA. The CDR3 length is 15 residues. The V gene lost 4 bases and the J gene lost 1 base, with 15 bases spanning the gap. The DNA for the CDR3 is TGCAGCGTTGGGCTAGGACTGCTAGGCACAGATACGCAGTATTTT. It specifies CSVGLGLLGTDTQYF.

The chain uses TRBV28 and TRBJ1-2; D gene uncertain. The V end was cut by 2 bases, the J end by 0 bases, with 10 bases between. Per the germline V gene, CDR1 is MDHEN and CDR2 is SYDVKM. CDR3 length: 15 amino acids. CDR3 sequence reads: CASSLTGRANYGYTF. CDR3 DNA sequence: TGTGCCAGCAGTTTAACGGGTAGAGCTAACTATGGCTACACCTTC.

V is TRBV7-9 and J is TRBJ2-2; D might be TRBD2 (5 bases). Germline CDR1 and CDR2: SEHNR and FQNEAQ (reference sequence). The CDR3 runs 13 residues. The V end lost 7 bases, the J end lost 5 bases, and 11 bases lay between the germline ends. DNA for the CDR3: TGTGCCAGCAATCCACTAGTAACCGGGGAGCTGTTTTTT. Translation: CASNPLVTGELFF.

V and J are TRBV11-1 and TRBJ2-3; 7 bases agree with TRBD2. This CDR3 contains 16 residues. CDR1 SGHAT and CDR2 FQDESV come from the germline V gene (reference sequence). Unmatched junction bases numbered 11, after V lost 4 bases and J lost 4 bases. As DNA, the CDR3 is TGTGCCAGCAGCTGGGGAGGGGACCCTTTGGCAGATACGCAGTATTTT. Its translation is CASSWGGDPLADTQYF.